This entry concerns a single TCR beta chain. Its antigen is unidentified. The sample has other DNA sequences that encode this CDR3 too. Data came from immunoSEQ multiplex PCR; TCRdb stores just in-frame clones and leaves some out. Of fewer than 130,000 clones listed, 81% are singletons. V was clipped by 2 bases and J by 8 bases; unmatched bases: 2. Germline V gene data show CDR1 as KGHSH and CDR2 as LQKENI. The CDR3 is 13 amino acids. The sample comes from a study of T cell responses to AZD1222 COVID-19 vaccine. Study-wide results and caveats: No day 14 peak samples; only post-peak repertoires were characterized. Spike-wide vaccine-associated CD4 TCRs dominated at 160-218 and 743-854.

The input for sequencing was peripheral blood, taken on day 0 of AZD1222 vaccination. This clonotype was obtained from an adult in good health. J is TRBJ1-4 and V is TRBV18, with 7 nucleotides matching TRBD1. In DNA, the CDR3 is TGTGCCAGCTCACCAGGACAGGAGGAAAAACTGTTTTTT. It encodes CASSPGQEEKLFF.